This TCR beta chain was recovered during a study of beta chain features in type 1 diabetes. The study, taken as a whole, reports: Sequencing of cDNA might inflate the share of cells that strongly express TCR. Type 1 diabetes patients had VDJ junctions that carried fewer insertions and more deletions. Within patients, naive, central memory and Treg TCRB repertoires seemed more similar than within healthy donors.

Reverse transcribing all isolated RNA meant expressed TCRB transcripts were sequenced. The data were produced by immunoSEQ multiplex PCR, yet TCRdb's version contains in-frame clones alone and is incomplete. The sample contains fewer than 550,000 clones, around 10% of which appear only once. V lost 1 base and J lost 6; bases outside the gene matches: 7. The CDR3 length is 16 residues. Germline V lookup: CDR1 SGHVS, CDR2 FNYEAQ. This clone showed up just a few times. Its specificity is unknown. Each of the sorted populations had a purity greater than 98%. The chain is built from TRBV7-6 and TRBJ2-7, with 12 bases aligning to TRBD2. The sequence came from a woman between 18 and 29 years old in good health. The sequencing sample was made of naive CD4+ T cells from blood. Here the CDR3 reads CASSLELILAGGEQYF. DNA of the CDR3: TGTGCCAGCAGCTTAGAGTTGATACTAGCGGGAGGCGAGCAGTACTTC.